These 18 T cell receptor beta chains share one sample of origin, sequenced in a study of Graves' ophthalmopathy and Graves' hyperthyroidism. TCR beta CDR3 regions were amplified from RNA transcripts. First-round RT-PCR employed HTBI primers, with a second-round multiplex PCR after it. TCRdb analysed the multiplex PCR reads with MiXCR anew, one entry per CDR3 protein. Of around 600,000 distinct CDR3 sequences in the sample, over 40% were seen once. The sample comprised peripheral blood. These TCRs come from an adult man with Graves' ophthalmopathy.

This clonotype was found many times. The V and J genes are TRBV7-6 and TRBJ1-4, with TRBD1 identical over 8 bases. Germline-derived CDR1 and CDR2 are SGHVS and FNYEAQ. CDR3 length: 16 amino acids. Trimming cost V 0 bases and J 8 bases; bases outside gene matches: 8. CDR3 bases: TGTGCCAGCAGCTTAGCACAGGGGGTAATTGGGGAAAAACTGTTTTTT. It translates to CASSLAQGVIGEKLFF. The entire variable domain, with the rest obtained from reference TRBV7-6 and TRBJ1-4, is as follows: GAGVSQSPRYKVTKRGQDVALRCDPISGHVSLYWYRQALGQGPEFLTYFNYEAQQDKSGLPNDRFSAERPEGSISTLTIQRTEQRDSAMYRCASSLAQGVIGEKLFFGSGTQLSVL.

In this sample, this clonotype turned up many times. The CDR3 DNA reads TGTGCCAGCAGCCGACAGGGAGGCCCTCTTGAAAAACTGTTTTTT. Amino acids: CASSRQGGPLEKLFF. The J gene is TRBJ1-4, the V gene TRBV2, with 7 bases aligning to TRBD1. Per the germline V gene, CDR1 is SNHLY and CDR2 is FYNNEI. The J segment lost 7 bases and the V segment lost 6 bases, leaving 11 bases of the junction unmatched. The CDR3 extends over 15 amino acids.

This clonotype was observed many times. V is TRBV6-1 and J is TRBJ1-1; D perhaps matches TRBD1 (5 bases). Germline V gene sequence: CDR1 MNHNS, CDR2 SASEGT. This CDR3 is 14 amino acids long. V was clipped by 6 bases and J by 1 base, with 12 bases between them. DNA for the CDR3: TGTGCCAGCAGCGTCGGGGCGCCGAACACTGAAGCTTTCTTT. Amino acids: CASSVGAPNTEAFF.

V is TRBV7-2 and J is TRBJ1-1, with 8 nucleotides matching TRBD1. V was pared by 0 bases and J by 4 bases, with 10 bases of the junction left unmatched. Germline-derived CDR1 and CDR2 are SGHTA and FQGNSA. The CDR3 is 17 residues long. The CDR3 spells CASSLAGRTGRTTEAFF. CDR3 sequence (DNA): TGTGCCAGCAGCTTAGCGGGCCGGACAGGGCGGACCACTGAAGCTTTCTTT.

This sequence joins TRBV7-9 and TRBJ2-2, with 13 bases lining up with TRBD2. With V trimmed by 5 bases and J by 4 bases, 4 bases remained unmatched. The CDR3 has 16 amino acids. Germline V gene data show CDR1 as SEHNR and CDR2 as FQNEAQ (reference sequence). The CDR3 reads CASSGTSGRGTGELFF. CDR3 DNA sequence: TGTGCCAGCAGCGGAACTAGCGGGAGGGGCACCGGGGAGCTGTTTTTT. Complete variable domain (other parts from reference TRBV7-9 and TRBJ2-2): DTGVSQNPRHKITKRGQNVTFRCDPISEHNRLYWYRQTLGQGPEFLTYFQNEAQLEKSRLLSDRFSAERPKGSFSTLEIQRTEQGDSAMYLCASSGTSGRGTGELFFGEGSRLTVL.

The chain joins TRBV4-1 to TRBJ1-1, with no clear D. The V gene lost 0 bases and the J gene lost 5 bases, with 7 bases spanning the gap. The CDR3 has 13 residues. Germline V gives CDR1 MGHRA, CDR2 YSYEKL. This CDR3 is CASSQDPGTEAFF. The CDR3, as DNA: TGCGCCAGCAGCCAAGATCCGGGGACTGAAGCTTTCTTT.

The V call is TRBV5-5, the J call TRBJ1-2, with D unresolved. Per germline, CDR1 SGHKS and CDR2 YYEKEE (reference sequence). Trimming removed 4 bases at V and 8 bases at J, with 12 bases between. There are 12 residues in the CDR3. The DNA for the CDR3 is TGTGCCAGCAGCCCTCGGGATTGGGGCTACACCTTC. Translating it yields CASSPRDWGYTF.

The count of this clonotype is one. One base away lies a much larger clone, so this may be a sequencing read error. This chain uses TRBV19 with TRBJ1-2, with TRBD1 identical over 11 bases. The germline V gene encodes CDR1 LNHDA and CDR2 SQIVND (reference sequence). This CDR3 is 14 amino acids long. Written as DNA, the CDR3 is TGTGCCAGTAGTACCCGGACAGGGGGCTATGGCTACGCCTTC. Amino acid sequence: CASSTRTGGYGYAF.

The rearrangement uses TRBV5-1 and TRBJ2-7; 11 bases line up with TRBD2. The CDR3 runs 17 residues. V dropped 0 bases and J dropped 6; count of bases not matched to a gene: 11. Germline values: CDR1 SGHRS, CDR2 YFSETQ. The CDR3 DNA is TGCGCCAGCAGCTTGGCCGGACTAGCGGGCCCTCGTTGCGAGCAGTACTTC. As protein: CASSLAGLAGPRCEQYF.

This clonotype was seen many times. V usage is TRBV10-3 and J usage is TRBJ1-2, with D perhaps matching TRBD1 (5 bases). Trimming cost V 2 bases and J 4 bases, with 11 bases left between them. Germline V CDR1 and CDR2: ENHRY, SYGVKD. The CDR3 extends over 14 amino acids. CDR3 sequence (DNA): TGTGCCATCAGTGAGGGGCAGGGCAGCTATGGCTACACCTTC. It encodes CAISEGQGSYGYTF.

The chain is built from TRBV5-1 and TRBJ2-5, with 9 nucleotides matching TRBD2. Germline-derived CDR1 and CDR2 are SGHRS and YFSETQ. V dropped 7 bases and J dropped 5; count of bases not matched to a gene: 9. The CDR3 loop spans 14 amino acids. CDR3 DNA sequence: TGCGCCAGCCACGCGGGGGGGTTGGGCGAGACCCAGTACTTC. Translation: CASHAGGLGETQYF.

With respect to this clonotype: At one end, the junction sequence differs from germline, possibly due to a read error. The rearrangement links TRBV4-1 to TRBJ2-7, with 11 nucleotides matching TRBD1. The CDR3 spans 16 residues. Per germline, CDR1 MGHRA and CDR2 YSYEKL. CDR3 nucleotides: TGCGCCGGCAGCCAAGCTTCCGGGACAGGGGGATACGAGCAGTACTTC. Its translation is CAGSQASGTGGYEQYF.

J is TRBJ2-5 and V is TRBV7-3; 9 bases fit TRBD2. Germline assignment: CDR1 SGHTA and CDR2 FQGTGA. The ends lost 0 bases at V and 6 bases at J; junction bases unmatched: 11. The CDR3 consists of 17 residues. The CDR3: CASSLTRASGDRQTQYF. For the CDR3, the DNA is TGTGCCAGCAGCTTAACGAGGGCTAGCGGGGATAGGCAGACCCAGTACTTC.

J is TRBJ2-7 and V is TRBV29-1, with no clear D. Trimming shortened V by 4 bases and J by 4 bases, and 14 bases separated the two germline ends. Germline lookup yields CDR1 SQVTM and CDR2 ANQGSEA. The length of the CDR3 is 13 residues. CDR3 loop: CSVGQELGYEQYF. The CDR3 DNA sequence: TGCAGCGTTGGGCAGGAGCTGGGGTACGAGCAGTACTTC.

This clonotype was seen ten or more times. The rearrangement links TRBV7-7 to TRBJ2-2, with 8 bases lining up with TRBD2. The length of the CDR3 is 15 residues. The germline V gene has CDR1 SSHAT and CDR2 FNYEAQ (reference sequence). Trimming removed 4 bases from V and 4 bases from J; junction bases left unmatched: 5. CDR3 region: CASSSTSVGTGELFF. In nucleotides, the CDR3 is TGTGCCAGCAGCTCGACTAGCGTGGGCACCGGGGAGCTGTTTTTT.

Regarding this clonotype: A read error may be the cause here, since a much bigger clone is one base away. The chain is built from TRBV6-2 or TRBV6-3 and TRBJ2-2, with 7 nucleotides matching TRBD1. The CDR3 runs 14 residues. The V gene's germline CDR1 is MNHEY and CDR2 SVGEGT. The CDR3: CASSPGTATGELLF. In nucleotides, the CDR3 is TGTGCCAGCAGTCCCGGGACAGCCACCGGGGAGCTGCTTTTT.

V gene TRBV4-1 combines with J gene TRBJ2-5, with D unresolved. Between the trimmed V and J ends, which lost 1 base and 5 bases, there was a span of 8 bases. Per the germline V gene, CDR1 is MGHRA and CDR2 is YSYEKL. This CDR3 spans 13 amino acids. Written as DNA, the CDR3 is TGCGCCAGCAGCCAAGTCCCGTTCGAGACCCAGTACTTC. Translating it yields CASSQVPFETQYF.

The table lists this clonotype with a few counts. The J gene is TRBJ1-2, the V gene TRBV30, with 8 bases matching TRBD1. The trim removed 7 bases at V and 5 bases at J, leaving 9 bases unmatched. Germline lookup yields CDR1 GTSNPN and CDR2 SVGIG (reference sequence). CDR3 length: 13 residues. CDR3 sequence reads: CAYLDRESYGYTF. The CDR3 bases are TGTGCCTATTTGGACAGGGAGTCTTATGGCTACACCTTC.